Reported below is one T cell receptor beta chain. The data were taken from a study of T cell changes during pregnancy in multiple sclerosis. CDR1 LNHDA and CDR2 SQIVND come from the germline V gene (reference sequence). The V gene lost 3 bases and the J gene lost 7 bases, with 10 bases spanning the gap. This CDR3 is built from 12 residues. The method was immunoSEQ multiplex PCR; TCRdb's version includes in-frame clones alone and lacks a portion of them. In the table there are 40,000 or so clones, around 90% of which are singletons. The source was CD8+ T cells from peripheral blood mononuclear cells, collected in the first trimester of pregnancy. This sequence joins TRBV19 and TRBJ2-7, with a weak D call TRBD2 (5 bases). This receptor was identified in a female donor with multiple sclerosis, enrolled in a pregnancy study. Here the CDR3 DNA reads TGTGCCAGTAGTATGGCGGGTGCGGAGCAGTACTTC. This translates into CASSMAGAEQYF.